One sample yielded the 14 T cell receptor beta chains listed below, sequenced in a study of beta chain features in type 1 diabetes. Every bit of the isolated RNA underwent reverse transcription, so sequencing read expressed TCRB transcripts. The method was immunoSEQ multiplex PCR; TCRdb's version includes in-frame clones alone and lacks a portion of them. Counted here are 200,000 to 250,000 clones, 68% occurring once; the ten biggest clones make up roughly 0.048%. Sequenced: naive CD4+ T cells from blood. These receptors were obtained from a man aged 30-40 years in good health.

This sequence joins TRBV9 and TRBJ2-1, with D unclear. This CDR3 contains 15 residues. Germline values: CDR1 SGDLS, CDR2 YYNGEE. Trimming stripped 0 bases from V and 5 bases from J, with 12 bases between. CDR3 sequence reads: CASSVDAAVNNEQFF. The CDR3 DNA reads TGTGCCAGCAGCGTAGACGCGGCGGTCAACAATGAGCAGTTCTTC.

This clone showed up just once. V usage is TRBV2 and J usage is TRBJ2-3, with D tentatively TRBD1 (6 bases). CDR3 length: 12 residues. V dropped 6 bases and J dropped 5 bases, with 9 bases sitting between them. Germline CDR1 reads SNHLY; CDR2 reads FYNNEI. CDR3 residues: CASRGAGDTQYF. The CDR3 DNA reads as TGTGCCAGCAGGGGGGCAGGAGATACGCAGTATTTT. The whole variable domain, remainder taken from reference TRBV2 and TRBJ2-3, is EPEVTQTPSHQVTQMGQEVILRCVPISNHLYFYWYRQILGQKVEFLVSFYNNEISEKSEIFDDQFSVERPDGSNFTLKIRSTKLEDSAMYFCASRGAGDTQYFGPGTRLTVL.

This clone was counted between two and nine times. V gene TRBV7-9 combines with J gene TRBJ2-3, with D possibly matching TRBD1 (5 bases). Trimming removed 7 bases at V and 5 bases at J, with 16 bases between. The CDR3 is 14 residues long. Germline CDR1 SEHNR, CDR2 FQNEAQ (reference sequence). This chain's CDR3 is CASTYHRRGDTQYF. The DNA of the CDR3 is TGTGCCAGCACCTACCACAGGAGAGGAGATACGCAGTATTTT.

This clone is a singleton in its sample. The chain has TRBV30 and TRBJ1-1; D remains ambiguous. V was clipped by 4 bases and J by 0 bases, with 15 bases between them. The CDR3 has 15 amino acids. The germline V gene has CDR1 GTSNPN and CDR2 SVGIG (reference sequence). The CDR3 DNA is TGTGCCTGGACCCCTCCCCAAGGATTGAACACTGAAGCTTTCTTT. Translation: CAWTPPQGLNTEAFF.

The gene calls are TRBV7-2 and TRBJ2-3, with a possible D match to TRBD1 (5 bases). The germline CDR1 and CDR2 sequences are SGHTA and FQGNSA. V lost 4 bases, J lost 11 bases, and 13 bases lay in between. The CDR3 consists of 12 residues. In DNA form, the CDR3 reads TGTGCCAGCAGCTCAGACAGAACCTTGCAGTATTTT. Translation gives CASSSDRTLQYF.

This clone occurred a few times. The CDR3: CASSLLTGSDTEAFF. DNA for the CDR3: TGTGCCAGCTCACTTTTGACAGGGAGTGACACTGAAGCTTTCTTT. This rearrangement joins TRBV18 to TRBJ1-1; the match to TRBD1 covers 7 bases. Unmatched junction bases numbered 8, after V lost 4 bases and J lost 3 bases. CDR1 and CDR2 from the germline V gene are KGHSH and LQKENI. This CDR3 comprises 15 residues.

This chain uses TRBV28 with TRBJ2-3, with a tentative D call TRBD2 (6 bases). V lost 4 bases and J lost 1, with 15 bases in between. This CDR3 is 16 amino acids long. Germline V gene sequence: CDR1 MDHEN, CDR2 SYDVKM. CDR3 nucleotides: TGTGCCAGCAGTTCTCGGGGGAGACAAGGCACAGATACGCAGTATTTT. Protein: CASSSRGRQGTDTQYF. The full variable domain, in which reference TRBV28 and TRBJ2-3 provide the parts outside the CDR3, is DVKVTQSSRYLVKRTGEKVFLECVQDMDHENMFWYRQDPGLGLRLIYFSYDVKMKEKGDIPEGYSVSREKKERFSLILESASTNQTSMYLCASSSRGRQGTDTQYFGPGTRLTVL.

The chain uses TRBV9 and TRBJ2-7; 9 bases are a match to TRBD1. The trim removed 4 bases at V and 1 base at J, leaving 3 bases unmatched. CDR1 is SGDLS and CDR2 is YYNGEE in the germline V gene. The CDR3 sequence is 14 residues long. DNA of the CDR3: TGTGCCAGCAGCACCGGGACAGGGTCCTACGAGCAGTACTTC. The encoded protein is CASSTGTGSYEQYF. Together with reference TRBV9 and TRBJ2-7, the CDR3 gives the full variable domain: DSGVTQTPKHLITATGQRVTLRCSPRSGDLSVYWYQQSLDQGLQFLIQYYNGEERAKGNILERFSAQQFPDLHSELNLSSLELGDSALYFCASSTGTGSYEQYFGPGTRLTVT.

This clone was detected only a few times. The J gene is TRBJ2-1, the V gene TRBV5-5, with D tentatively TRBD1 (7 bases). Germline CDR1 SGHKS, CDR2 YYEKEE (reference sequence). Trimming stripped 3 bases from V and 7 bases from J, with 23 bases between. CDR3 length equals 17 residues. CDR3 residues: CASSSPLKTGRLNEQFF. DNA of the CDR3: TGTGCCAGCAGCTCACCATTGAAGACAGGGAGGTTGAATGAGCAGTTCTTC.

The chain carries TRBV19 and TRBJ1-2; D remains ambiguous. Germline V gene sequence: CDR1 LNHDA, CDR2 SQIVND (reference sequence). The CDR3 sequence is 12 residues long. V was trimmed by 4 bases and J by 7 bases, leaving 10 bases between them. CDR3 bases: TGTGCCAGTAGTAAAAAGGACGGTGGCTACACCTTC. This encodes CASSKKDGGYTF.

The V gene is TRBV28, the J gene TRBJ2-7, with TRBD1 matching over 9 bases. The CDR3 runs 14 residues. CDR1 and CDR2 from the germline V gene are MDHEN and SYDVKM. V was clipped by 5 bases and J by 5 bases; unmatched bases: 7. CDR3 DNA: TGTGCCAGCAGTAAGGGACAGGGTATCCACGAGCAGTACTTC. As protein: CASSKGQGIHEQYF. The entire variable domain, with the rest obtained from reference TRBV28 and TRBJ2-7, is as follows: DVKVTQSSRYLVKRTGEKVFLECVQDMDHENMFWYRQDPGLGLRLIYFSYDVKMKEKGDIPEGYSVSREKKERFSLILESASTNQTSMYLCASSKGQGIHEQYFGPGTRLTVT.

V is TRBV20-1 and J is TRBJ1-2, with D unclear. The CDR3 is made up of 11 amino acids. The germline gives CDR1 DFQATT, CDR2 SNEGSKA (reference sequence). V lost 7 bases, J lost 0 bases, and 6 bases lay in between. CDR3 loop: CSGATNYGYTF. The DNA of the CDR3 is TGCAGTGGGGCCACTAACTATGGCTACACCTTC.

This clone was seen a handful of times. The J gene is TRBJ1-4, the V gene TRBV13, with D tentatively TRBD1 (5 bases). Germline V lookup: CDR1 PRHDT, CDR2 FYEKMQ (reference sequence). The CDR3 runs 12 residues. Trimming shortened V by 3 bases and J by 10 bases, and 9 bases separated the two germline ends. CDR3 DNA sequence: TGTGCCAGCAGCTTTAGGAGGGGAAAACTGTTTTTT. Its translation is CASSFRRGKLFF.

The V gene is TRBV9, the J gene TRBJ1-1; D gene ambiguous. This CDR3 has 14 amino acids. V lost 0 bases to trimming and J lost 1 base, with 7 bases between them. Germline CDR1 reads SGDLS; CDR2 reads YYNGEE. As DNA, the CDR3 is TGTGCCAGCAGCGTAGGATCAGCGAACACTGAAGCTTTCTTT. It codes for CASSVGSANTEAFF.